These 16 T cell receptor beta chains came from one sample sequenced in a study of blood T cell repertoires in COVID-19. Some clones are missing from TCRdb's copy, which holds only in-frame ones; the method was immunoSEQ multiplex PCR. The sample lists roughly 48,000 clones, around four fifths occurring once. What was sequenced was peripheral blood. The receptors were gathered from a human donor in a cohort sampled during active COVID-19.

The chain recombines TRBV19 with TRBJ1-4, with 8 nucleotides matching TRBD1. Losses at the gene ends were 8 bases for V and 8 bases for J; bases not matched to a gene: 4. Per the germline V gene, CDR1 is LNHDA and CDR2 is SQIVND (reference sequence). The CDR3 extends over 12 amino acids. The CDR3 protein is CASGRQGEKLFF. DNA of the CDR3: TGTGCCAGTGGGAGACAGGGGGAAAAACTGTTTTTT. The entire variable domain, with the rest obtained from reference TRBV19 and TRBJ1-4, is as follows: DGGITQSPKYLFRKEGQNVTLSCEQNLNHDAMYWYRQDPGQGLRLIYYSQIVNDFQKGDIAEGYSVSREKKESFPLTVTSAQKNPTAFYLCASGRQGEKLFFGSGTQLSVL.

The V and J genes are TRBV7-6 and TRBJ2-7; 8 positions agree with TRBD1. The CDR3 totals 15 residues. Germline values: CDR1 SGHVS, CDR2 FNYEAQ. Germline trimming cut 4 bases from V and 4 bases from J; bases unmatched to any gene: 9. The CDR3 DNA is TGTGCCAGCAGCTCGGACAGGGACCTCTTATACGAGCAGTACTTC. Protein: CASSSDRDLLYEQYF.

This chain uses TRBV3-1 (or the pseudogene TRBV3-2) with TRBJ1-2, with TRBD1 as a possible D gene (6 bases). Germline V gene data show CDR1 as LGHDT and CDR2 as YNNKEL (reference sequence). Trimming took off 3 bases at V and 4 bases at J, with 9 bases between the two ends. CDR3 size: 13 residues. CDR3 in amino acids: CASSQDSGYGYTF. CDR3 nucleotides: TGTGCCAGCAGCCAGGACAGTGGCTATGGCTACACCTTC.

The chain recombines TRBV20-1 with TRBJ2-2; TRBD1 agrees at 10 bases. The V segment lost 3 bases and the J segment 4 bases; nucleotides outside the gene matches: 5. Germline V CDR1 and CDR2: DFQATT, SNEGSKA (reference sequence). The CDR3 consists of 15 residues. CDR3 amino acids: CSASYRTGGTGELFF. CDR3 bases: TGCAGTGCTAGTTACCGGACAGGGGGCACCGGGGAGCTGTTTTTT.

This clone was recorded only once. This rearrangement joins TRBV6-4 to TRBJ2-7, with D possibly TRBD1 on 6 matching bases. Deletions cut 7 bases from V and 1 base from J, with 29 bases between. Germline-derived CDR1 and CDR2 are MRHNA and SNTAGT. The length of the CDR3 is 19 residues. This CDR3 reads CASIILRPKLQGSSYEQYF. The CDR3 nucleotides are TGTGCCAGCATCATCCTCCGGCCCAAGCTACAGGGTTCGTCCTACGAGCAGTACTTC.

This sequence joins TRBV9 and TRBJ2-2, with TRBD2 matching over 8 bases. V lost 2 bases, J lost 4 bases, and 7 bases stayed unmatched. In germline, CDR1 is SGDLS, CDR2 YYNGEE. The CDR3 spans 16 residues. The CDR3 DNA follows: TGTGCCAGCAGCGTCCAGCGGGGGCCCTCCACCGGGGAGCTGTTTTTT. As protein: CASSVQRGPSTGELFF.

The chain is built from TRBV4-2 and TRBJ2-3; 11 bases match TRBD2. V shed 6 bases and J 0 bases; nucleotides not matched to a gene: 8. The V gene's germline CDR1 is LGHNA and CDR2 YNFKEQ. The CDR3 loop spans 17 amino acids. CDR3 sequence: CASSRTSGPYSTDTQYF. Written as DNA, the CDR3 is TGTGCCAGCAGTAGGACTAGCGGGCCATATAGCACAGATACGCAGTATTTT.

The chain joins TRBV24-1 to TRBJ2-1; 13 bases fit TRBD2. The CDR3 has 20 residues. The ends lost 3 bases at V and 7 bases at J; junction bases unmatched: 17. Looked up from germline, CDR1 is KGHDR and CDR2 is SFDVKD. Written as DNA, the CDR3 is TGTGCCACCAGTGATCCGAAACTAGCGGGGGGGCTTAAGTGGGGAAATGAGCAGTTCTTC. It yields the protein CATSDPKLAGGLKWGNEQFF.

The V gene is TRBV4-2, the J gene TRBJ1-2; 8 nucleotides align to TRBD1. Germline CDR1 is LGHNA and CDR2 is YNFKEQ. After removal of 0 bases from V and 6 bases from J, the junction contained 3 bases not matched to a gene. The CDR3 spans 14 residues. CDR3 in amino acids: CASSQDETGDGYTF. The CDR3 coding sequence is TGTGCCAGCAGCCAAGATGAGACAGGGGATGGCTACACCTTC.

CDR3 sequence: CASRNRDRATDTQYF. CDR3 DNA: TGTGCCAGCAGGAACCGGGACAGGGCTACAGATACGCAGTATTTT. V and J are TRBV6-5 and TRBJ2-3, with 9 bases identical to TRBD1. The V gene end was trimmed by 6 bases and the J gene end by 3 bases; junction bases not matched to a gene: 7. Germline CDR1 and CDR2: MNHEY and SVGAGI. This CDR3 has 15 residues.

This clone came up a few times. The V gene is TRBV10-2, the J gene TRBJ2-4; 9 positions match TRBD1. Germline values: CDR1 WSHSY, CDR2 SAAADI. The CDR3 has 14 amino acids. The V gene end was trimmed by 8 bases and the J gene end by 1 base; junction bases not matched to a gene: 3. This chain's CDR3 is CASSGQGAKNIQYF. The CDR3 coding sequence is TGCGCCAGCTCCGGACAGGGGGCCAAAAACATTCAGTACTTC.

The genes are TRBV19 and TRBJ1-2; D possibly corresponds to TRBD1 (6 bases). The CDR3 runs to 12 residues. The V end was cut by 7 bases, the J end by 8 bases, with 14 bases between. Germline V lookup: CDR1 LNHDA, CDR2 SQIVND (reference sequence). The CDR3 bases are TGTGCCAGTAACACAGGGATAGGAGGCTACACCTTC. As protein: CASNTGIGGYTF.

CDR3 region: CATRQTTNEKLFF. The CDR3, as DNA: TGTGCCACTAGACAGACAACTAATGAAAAACTGTTTTTT. The rearrangement joins TRBV19 to TRBJ1-4; D may be TRBD1 (5 bases). The CDR3 has 13 amino acids. Germline CDR1 and CDR2: LNHDA and SQIVND (reference sequence). V lost 10 bases to trimming and J lost 0 bases, with 9 bases between them.

CDR3 sequence: CASSPGLAGDTQYF. CDR3 bases: TGTGCCAGCTCACCCGGACTAGCAGGTGATACGCAGTATTTT. The V and J genes are TRBV18 and TRBJ2-3; 8 nucleotides agree with TRBD2. The CDR3 is made up of 14 amino acids. Trimming took 3 bases from V and 6 from J; bases not matched to a gene: 5. Germline assignment: CDR1 KGHSH and CDR2 LQKENI.

J is TRBJ2-7 and V is TRBV18; 11 bases match TRBD2. Germline V gives CDR1 KGHSH, CDR2 LQKENI. The CDR3 sequence is 14 residues long. V dropped 0 bases and J dropped 13; count of bases not matched to a gene: 8. CDR3 bases: TGTGCCAGCTCACCACCGGGCCTAGCGGGGGGACCTTACTTC. Translated: CASSPPGLAGGPYF. The full variable domain, with the rest looked up from reference TRBV18 and TRBJ2-7, is NAGVMQNPRHLVRRRGQEARLRCSPMKGHSHVYWYRQLPEEGLKFMVYLQKENIIDESGMPKERFSAEFPKEGPSILRIQQVVRGDSAAYFCASSPPGLAGGPYFGPGTRLTVT.

The chain is built from TRBV11-2 and TRBJ2-1, with D possibly matching TRBD2 (6 bases). The CDR3 is 16 residues long. V was pared by 6 bases and J by 4 bases, with 19 bases between. The germline V gene has CDR1 SGHAT and CDR2 FQNNGV. The CDR3 sequence: CASSPLVGTGYNEQFF. CDR3 nucleotides: TGTGCCAGCAGTCCCCTGGTAGGGACTGGTTACAATGAGCAGTTCTTC.